These 24 T cell receptor beta chains came from one sample sequenced in a study of cytomegalovirus exposure and HLA in healthy donors. A multiplex PCR was run with 60 Vbeta primers and 13 Jbeta primers. Sequenced by immunoSEQ multiplex PCR; TCRdb stores in-frame clones only, minus some. The data contain more than 150,000 clones, approximately 84% of them singletons. The sample consisted of PBMCs. The receptors shown here come from a boy aged 5-17 years in good health and CMV-seronegative.

The V gene is TRBV27, the J gene TRBJ2-5, with 7 bases lining up with TRBD1. J gave up 5 bases and V 5 bases, and 8 bases lay outside the gene matches. CDR3 length equals 14 residues. Germline values: CDR1 MNHEY, CDR2 SMNVEV (reference sequence). CDR3 sequence: CASSPHRGSETQYF. In DNA, the CDR3 is TGTGCCAGCAGTCCACACAGGGGATCTGAGACCCAGTACTTC.

This chain connects TRBV6-1 to TRBJ2-7, with 14 bases aligning to TRBD2. The ends lost 4 bases at V and 4 bases at J; junction bases unmatched: 6. This CDR3 contains 16 residues. Germline V gives CDR1 MNHNS, CDR2 SASEGT. This CDR3 is CASSGQTSGREYEQYF. CDR3 coding DNA: TGTGCCAGCAGTGGCCAGACTAGCGGGAGGGAATACGAGCAGTACTTC.

The chain is built from TRBV10-3 and TRBJ2-7, with D possibly being TRBD1 (7 bases). Germline CDR1 and CDR2: ENHRY and SYGVKD. The V end was cut by 6 bases, the J end by 8 bases, with 17 bases between. The CDR3 runs to 13 residues. The CDR3 reads CAIREGAQTQQYF. As DNA, the CDR3 is TGTGCCATCAGGGAGGGGGCGCAAACCCAGCAGTACTTC.

A single count supports this clone. J is TRBJ2-5 and V is TRBV7-3; TRBD1 agrees at 7 bases. The J call may be in error: the DNA end matches TRBJ2-7 better. Germline CDR1 reads SGHTA; CDR2 reads FQGTGA. The CDR3 runs to 14 residues. CDR3 region: CASSLSGGAYEQYF. The CDR3 coding sequence is TGTGCCAGCAGCTTATCAGGGGGAGCTTACGAGCAGTACTTC.

The V gene is TRBV19, the J gene TRBJ1-5; D might be TRBD1 (5 bases). This CDR3 spans 17 amino acids. Germline CDR1 LNHDA, CDR2 SQIVND (reference sequence). Between the trimmed V and J ends, which lost 3 bases and 11 bases, there was a span of 26 bases. CDR3 amino acids: CASSIPQAGRRGLAQHF. The CDR3, as DNA: TGTGCCAGTAGTATCCCCCAGGCGGGAAGAAGGGGACTAGCCCAGCATTTT. The variable domain in full, completed from reference TRBV19 and TRBJ1-5, reads DGGITQSPKYLFRKEGQNVTLSCEQNLNHDAMYWYRQDPGQGLRLIYYSQIVNDFQKGDIAEGYSVSREKKESFPLTVTSAQKNPTAFYLCASSIPQAGRRGLAQHFGDGTRLSIL.

This chain connects TRBV2 to TRBJ2-1; D call uncertain. CDR1 SNHLY and CDR2 FYNNEI come from the germline V gene. The germline V and J ends were trimmed by 8 bases and 12 bases, with 17 bases remaining between them. The CDR3 sequence is 12 residues long. CDR3 sequence (DNA): TGTGCCAGCCTTGAAGCGCTTAGTCGGCAGTTCTTC. Encoded protein: CASLEALSRQFF.

The chain carries TRBV6-4 and TRBJ2-1; possibly TRBD1 for D (7 bases). Germline-derived CDR1 and CDR2 are MRHNA and SNTAGT. The germline V and J ends were trimmed by 6 bases and 8 bases, with 14 bases remaining between them. The CDR3 spans 13 residues. CDR3 amino acids: CASSRGEIDEQFF. Written as DNA, the CDR3 is TGTGCCAGCAGCAGGGGGGAGATCGATGAGCAGTTCTTC.

The chain carries TRBV6-5 and TRBJ1-1; 8 bases agree with TRBD1. Trimming cost V 5 bases and J 2 bases; bases outside gene matches: 7. This CDR3 spans 15 amino acids. Per the germline V gene, CDR1 is MNHEY and CDR2 is SVGAGI. This chain's CDR3 is CASSRSGQVNTEAFF. Written as DNA, the CDR3 is TGTGCCAGCAGTCGATCGGGACAGGTAAACACTGAAGCTTTCTTT.

This chain links TRBV5-6 with TRBJ2-2; the match to TRBD2 covers 7 bases. The germline CDR1 and CDR2 sequences are SGHDT and YYEEEE. Unmatched junction bases numbered 7, after V lost 1 base and J lost 7 bases. The CDR3 has 15 amino acids. CDR3 DNA: TGTGCCAGCAGCTTGATGCGGGAGTTAGTCGGGGAGCTGTTTTTT. Translated: CASSLMRELVGELFF. Supplemented by reference TRBV5-6 and TRBJ2-2, the full variable domain reads DAGVTQSPTHLIKTRGQQVTLRCSPKSGHDTVSWYQQALGQGPQFIFQYYEEEERQRGNFPDRFSGHQFPNYSSELNVNALLLGDSALYLCASSLMRELVGELFFGEGSRLTVL.

The J gene is TRBJ1-6, the V gene TRBV7-8; unclear D gene. With 2 bases removed from V and 10 bases from J, the gap between germline ends came to 18 bases. The CDR3 contains 16 residues. From germline, CDR1 is SGHVS and CDR2 FQNEAQ. In DNA form, the CDR3 reads TGTGCCAGCAGCTTATTCCTGCCGGAGGGAGGGTCACCCCTCCACTTT. Its protein product is CASSLFLPEGGSPLHF.

This clone came up once. V and J are TRBV2 and TRBJ1-2, with D unclear. This CDR3 has 13 residues. Looked up from germline, CDR1 is SNHLY and CDR2 is FYNNEI. The V end lost 0 bases, the J end lost 3 bases, and 5 bases lay between the germline ends. The CDR3 DNA reads TGTGCCAGCAGTGAAGCTGCGTACTATGGCTACACCTTC. Translated: CASSEAAYYGYTF.

The chain links TRBV6-6 to TRBJ2-1; no clear D. Germline V lookup: CDR1 MNHNY, CDR2 SVGAGI (reference sequence). The length of the CDR3 is 15 residues. The ends were cut back, 6 bases at V and 8 bases at J, with 20 bases in the middle. Here the CDR3 DNA reads TGTGCCAGCAGGCCTACCATGACAAGGATGCATGAGCAGTTCTTC. Translated, it gives CASRPTMTRMHEQFF.

V gene TRBV2 combines with J gene TRBJ1-1; no clear D. The CDR3 has 15 residues. Germline-derived CDR1 and CDR2 are SNHLY and FYNNEI. V was cut by 6 bases and J by 0 bases, with 14 bases left in between. The CDR3 nucleotides read TGTGCCAGCAGCGCTGAGGGTCGCATGAACACTGAAGCTTTCTTT. It is translated as CASSAEGRMNTEAFF.

The chain couples TRBV4-3 to TRBJ2-2; 10 nucleotides match TRBD2. The CDR3 covers 15 residues. The J segment lost 8 bases and the V segment lost 0 bases, leaving 3 bases of the junction unmatched. CDR1 is LGHNA and CDR2 is YSLEER in the germline V gene. Written as DNA, the CDR3 is TGCGCCAGCAGCCAAGATCCACTAGCGGGAGGGGAGCTGTTTTTT. The encoded protein is CASSQDPLAGGELFF.

The rearrangement links TRBV15 to TRBJ2-7, with 10 bases fitting TRBD1. Germline V gives CDR1 LNHNV, CDR2 YYDKDF (reference sequence). This CDR3 contains 14 residues. V trimming: 9 bases; J trimming: 6 bases; junction bases outside the gene matches: 11. CDR3 residues: CATRRGQGFGEQYF. CDR3 in DNA: TGTGCCACTCGTAGGGGACAGGGGTTCGGCGAGCAGTACTTC.

The chain links TRBV6-4 to TRBJ2-3, with D possibly matching TRBD2 (5 bases). This CDR3 comprises 14 residues. In germline, CDR1 is MRHNA, CDR2 SNTAGT. Between the trimmed V and J ends, which lost 8 bases and 6 bases, there was a span of 18 bases. CDR3 DNA: TGTGCCAGCTCTGAGTCAGGAGGCTTCGATACGCAGTATTTT. Its protein product is CASSESGGFDTQYF.

The rearrangement links TRBV28 to TRBJ1-5; a weak D match, TRBD1 (5 bases). The CDR3 extends over 16 amino acids. Germline CDR1 reads MDHEN; CDR2 reads SYDVKM. V lost 6 bases and J lost 0, with 15 bases in between. CDR3 amino acids: CASRRRQSYSNQPQHF. The CDR3 DNA is TGTGCCAGCAGACGACGACAGTCTTATAGCAATCAGCCCCAGCATTTT. Together with reference TRBV28 and TRBJ1-5, the CDR3 gives the full variable domain: DVKVTQSSRYLVKRTGEKVFLECVQDMDHENMFWYRQDPGLGLRLIYFSYDVKMKEKGDIPEGYSVSREKKERFSLILESASTNQTSMYLCASRRRQSYSNQPQHFGDGTRLSIL.

V gene TRBV7-9 combines with J gene TRBJ1-1, with D tentatively TRBD1 (5 bases). The CDR3 is made up of 14 amino acids. Germline assignment: CDR1 SEHNR and CDR2 FQNEAQ (reference sequence). V was trimmed by 5 bases and J by 7 bases, leaving 17 bases between them. CDR3 region: CASSERGPDGEAFF. The CDR3 DNA is TGTGCCAGCAGCGAAAGGGGTCCCGACGGTGAAGCTTTCTTT.

J is TRBJ2-7 and V is TRBV7-2; 8 bases agree with TRBD2. The length of the CDR3 is 15 residues. V lost 2 bases and J lost 1; bases outside the gene matches: 4. Germline lookup yields CDR1 SGHTA and CDR2 FQGNSA. CDR3: CASSLSSGESYEQYF. The CDR3 coding sequence is TGTGCCAGCAGCTTAAGTAGCGGGGAATCCTACGAGCAGTACTTC. The full variable domain, with the rest looked up from reference TRBV7-2 and TRBJ2-7, is GAGVSQSPSNKVTEKGKDVELRCDPISGHTALYWYRQSLGQGLEFLIYFQGNSAPDKSGLPSDRFSAERTGGSVSTLTIQRTQQEDSAVYLCASSLSSGESYEQYFGPGTRLTVT.

The chain's CDR3 is CASTPTSGGYEQYF. The CDR3 DNA sequence: TGTGCCAGCACCCCGACTAGCGGGGGTTACGAGCAGTACTTC. J is TRBJ2-7 and V is TRBV6-6, with 12 bases identical to TRBD2. The V and J ends lost 7 bases and 4 bases, in that order; junction bases with no gene match: 5. Germline-derived CDR1 and CDR2 are MNHNY and SVGAGI (reference sequence). The CDR3 is 14 residues long.

The chain couples TRBV7-8 to TRBJ2-7, with TRBD1 matching 7 bases. The V gene's germline CDR1 is SGHVS and CDR2 FQNEAQ. This CDR3 region has 15 residues. Trimming cost V 4 bases and J 3 bases; bases outside gene matches: 9. The CDR3 sequence is CASSSQGFGHYEQYF. CDR3 DNA sequence: TGTGCCAGCAGCTCACAGGGGTTCGGGCACTACGAGCAGTACTTC.

V usage is TRBV5-1 and J usage is TRBJ2-1; 11 bases line up with TRBD2. The ends lost 6 bases at V and 1 base at J; junction bases unmatched: 9. The length of the CDR3 is 17 residues. The germline V gene has CDR1 SGHRS and CDR2 YFSETQ. CDR3 nucleotides: TGCGCCAGCACCCAAGGCACTAGCGGGAGATCCTACAATGAGCAGTTCTTC. It yields the protein CASTQGTSGRSYNEQFF. Filled out from reference TRBV5-1 and TRBJ2-1, the complete variable domain reads KAGVTQTPRYLIKTRGQQVTLSCSPISGHRSVSWYQQTPGQGLQFLFEYFSETQRNKGNFPGRFSGRQFSNSRSEMNVSTLELGDSALYLCASTQGTSGRSYNEQFFGPGTRLTVL.

The genes are TRBV10-2 and TRBJ1-3; the D is unclear. Germline V gives CDR1 WSHSY, CDR2 SAAADI. Trimming stripped 6 bases from V and 7 bases from J, with 25 bases between. This CDR3 spans 17 amino acids. The DNA for the CDR3 is TGCGCCAGCAGCTTCACTTTCGCAGGCTCCCCACAGAACACCATATATTTT. Translated, it gives CASSFTFAGSPQNTIYF.

This clone was counted a few times. The chain joins TRBV6-1 to TRBJ1-4; 9 bases fit TRBD1. Germline V gene sequence: CDR1 MNHNS, CDR2 SASEGT. The CDR3 is made up of 13 amino acids. Trimming cost V 5 bases and J 7 bases; bases outside gene matches: 2. The CDR3 DNA reads as TGTGCCAGCAGTACAGGGGGCCTTGAAAAACTGTTTTTT. Its protein product is CASSTGGLEKLFF.